This paragraph covers one TCR beta chain sequence. This specimen belongs to a study of shared T cell receptors in the human thymus. Profiling relied on immunoSEQ multiplex PCR, and the TCRdb table lists in-frame clones only, not all of them. The data contain 650,000 to 950,000 clones, 70% to 90% of them seen just once; the ten biggest clones take up around 0.01%. These records were also assigned to another study, of human thymus T cells. This second study notes: What related research reported was that thymic repertoires overlapped highly among unrelated individuals.

Sequencing was performed on thymocytes. The receptor was isolated from a girl under three years old with a congenital heart defect.

The CDR3 spells CSVVQRRDRINYEQYF. DNA for the CDR3: TGCAGCGTTGTTCAAAGGAGGGACAGAATCAACTACGAGCAGTACTTC. This chain uses TRBV29-1 with TRBJ2-7; weak D call: TRBD1 (7 bases). The CDR3 has 16 amino acids. Per the germline V gene, CDR1 is SQVTM and CDR2 is ANQGSEA. V was pared by 4 bases and J by 3 bases, with 22 bases between.